The present entry profiles one TCR beta chain with its context. The antigen is not known. These data originate in a study of T cell responses to AZD1222 COVID-19 vaccine. CDR3 length equals 15 residues. Looked up from germline, CDR1 is SGHRS and CDR2 is YFSETQ. The junction had 7 bases not matched to a gene; V was cut back by 4 bases and J by 5 bases. General study findings and limits: White British ancestry dominated among donors, who included more females, and clonal diversity was possibly underestimated. Just a handful of people given AZD1222 tested seropositive at baseline.

TCRdb's table, derived via immunoSEQ multiplex PCR, lists solely in-frame clones and lacks some. The sample records 100,000 to 120,000 clones, under 95% being singletons. The sequence was obtained from an adult in good health. The chain recombines TRBV5-1 with TRBJ1-5, with 9 bases fitting TRBD1. This specimen was peripheral blood, taken on day 0 of AZD1222 vaccination. The CDR3 here is CASSPGTGRHQPQHF. The CDR3 DNA is TGCGCCAGCAGCCCTGGGACAGGGAGACATCAGCCCCAGCATTTT.